The 21 T cell receptor beta chains listed next were all sequenced from one sample in a study of blood T cell repertoires in COVID-19. Data came from immunoSEQ multiplex PCR; TCRdb stores just in-frame clones and leaves some out. The sample contains under 500,000 clones, 70% to 90% of which appear only once. Sequences were obtained from PBMCs or T cells enriched from blood (not recorded which). These receptors originate from a woman younger than 35 with acute COVID-19.

The rearrangement links TRBV6-5 to TRBJ1-3; no clear D. Germline V gene data show CDR1 as MNHEY and CDR2 as SVGAGI. Trimming removed 5 bases from V and 7 bases from J, with 15 bases in between. The CDR3 spans 14 residues. The DNA of the CDR3 is TGTGCCAGCAGTACCGCGAAGGGAGGGAACACCATATATTTT. It codes for CASSTAKGGNTIYF.

The genes are TRBV14 and TRBJ1-2; the D is unclear. The V and J ends lost 1 base and 8 bases respectively, with 8 bases between them. Germline CDR1 is SGHDN and CDR2 is FVKESK. The CDR3 covers 12 residues. The CDR3 region has the DNA TGTGCCAGCAGCCAAGTCGAGGGAGGCTACACCTTC. Translation gives CASSQVEGGYTF.

The J gene is TRBJ2-7, the V gene TRBV21-1; the table assigns TRBD2, which was not confirmed against the DNA. TRBV21-1 is flagged as a pseudogene. The CDR3 length is 15 residues. The DNA of the CDR3 is TGTGCCAGCAGCAAATCGAGATTCCGTTCCTACGAGCAGTACTTC. Residues: CASSKSRFRSYEQYF.

The chain has TRBV28 and TRBJ1-4, with a weak D call TRBD1 (6 bases). CDR3 length: 14 residues. Trimming stripped 5 bases from V and 7 bases from J, with 14 bases between. Germline values: CDR1 MDHEN, CDR2 SYDVKM. In DNA form, the CDR3 reads TGTGCCAGCAGTCTAGGACAGTGGGGTGAAAAACTGTTTTTT. It is translated as CASSLGQWGEKLFF.

The chain is built from TRBV5-1 and TRBJ1-2; TRBD1 agrees at 8 bases. The CDR3 consists of 14 residues. Per the germline V gene, CDR1 is SGHRS and CDR2 is YFSETQ. The J segment lost 5 bases and the V segment lost 4 bases, leaving 7 bases of the junction unmatched. In DNA form, the CDR3 reads TGCGCCAGCAGCATAGGACAGGGAATTTATGGCTACACCTTC. This gives the protein CASSIGQGIYGYTF.

The chain combines TRBV5-6 with TRBJ2-1; possibly TRBD1 for D (6 bases). The CDR3 length is 14 residues. V was clipped by 6 bases and J by 7 bases, with 17 bases between them. The V gene's germline CDR1 is SGHDT and CDR2 YYEEEE. Here the CDR3 reads CASILTGGMNEQFF. CDR3 nucleotides: TGTGCCAGCATCCTGACAGGAGGAATGAATGAGCAGTTCTTC.

The V gene is TRBV6-5, the J gene TRBJ2-7; D remains unclear. The V gene lost 8 bases and the J gene lost 1 base, with 3 bases spanning the gap. Per germline, CDR1 MNHEY and CDR2 SVGAGI. There are 10 residues in the CDR3. CDR3 sequence (DNA): TGTGCCAGCCTATCCTACGAGCAGTACTTC. Amino acid sequence: CASLSYEQYF.

In regard to this clone: At one end the junction does not follow the germline gene, possibly because of a read error. This sequence joins TRBV18 and TRBJ2-7; 9 positions match TRBD2. CDR1 is KGHSH, CDR2 LQKENI, per germline. The CDR3 has 12 residues. CDR3 coding DNA: TGTGCCAGCTCACCACCTGCTAGCGGGGTCGTTTTC. Protein product: CASSPPASGVVF.

The V gene is TRBV19, the J gene TRBJ2-1; 8 bases agree with TRBD1. Germline CDR1 LNHDA, CDR2 SQIVND (reference sequence). The CDR3 consists of 16 residues. V shed 7 bases, J shed 2 bases, and the junction held 10 bases outside the gene matches. The DNA for the CDR3 is TGTGCCAGTAAATACAGGACAGGGATTGCCTACAATGAGCAGTTCTTC. It codes for CASKYRTGIAYNEQFF.

This chain joins TRBV12-3 or TRBV12-4 and TRBJ1-5; 8 nucleotides align to TRBD1. CDR3 length: 13 residues. Trimming removed 6 bases from V and 7 bases from J; junction bases left unmatched: 5. Here the CDR3 reads CASSRGQLQPQHF. CDR3 DNA sequence: TGTGCCAGCAGCAGGGGGCAATTGCAGCCCCAGCATTTT.

CDR3 sequence: CASSPGGGDTEAFF. CDR3 in DNA: TGTGCCAGCAGCCCGGGAGGGGGGGACACTGAAGCTTTCTTT. The V call is TRBV9, the J call TRBJ1-1, with TRBD1 as a possible D gene (6 bases). V gave up 4 bases and J gave up 3 bases, with 13 bases separating them. The CDR3 is made up of 14 amino acids. From germline, CDR1 is SGDLS and CDR2 YYNGEE.

The chain uses TRBV5-1 and TRBJ1-1; 9 bases line up with TRBD1. This CDR3 contains 13 residues. V lost 0 bases to trimming and J lost 8 bases; unmatched junction nucleotides: 2. CDR1 and CDR2 from the germline V gene are SGHRS and YFSETQ. The CDR3 loop reads CASSLDRGLEAFF. CDR3 nucleotides: TGCGCCAGCAGCTTGGACAGGGGGCTAGAAGCTTTCTTT. The variable domain in full, completed from reference TRBV5-1 and TRBJ1-1, reads KAGVTQTPRYLIKTRGQQVTLSCSPISGHRSVSWYQQTPGQGLQFLFEYFSETQRNKGNFPGRFSGRQFSNSRSEMNVSTLELGDSALYLCASSLDRGLEAFFGQGTRLTVV.

The rearrangement uses TRBV6-1 and TRBJ1-6; the D is unclear. Looked up from germline, CDR1 is MNHNS and CDR2 is SASEGT. The CDR3 has 13 residues. Trimming pared 1 base from V and 10 bases from J, leaving 8 bases between. The CDR3 DNA reads TGTGCCAGCAGTGAAGTGTCGGGGTCACCCCTCCACTTT. Translating gives CASSEVSGSPLHF.

The chain employs TRBV15 and TRBJ2-7; the D is unclear. CDR3 length: 14 residues. Trimming removed 0 bases at V and 3 bases at J, with 9 bases between. Germline V lookup: CDR1 LNHNV, CDR2 YYDKDF (reference sequence). The CDR3 bases are TGTGCCACCAGCAGAGACAGGAAGGTCTACGAGCAGTACTTC. Protein: CATSRDRKVYEQYF.

This chain joins TRBV25-1 and TRBJ1-4; possible D gene TRBD1, 5 bases. The germline gives CDR1 MGHDK, CDR2 SYGVNS. CDR3 length: 14 amino acids. Trimming cost V 8 bases and J 0 bases, with 10 bases left between them. This chain's CDR3 is CASRQSTTNEKLFF. The CDR3, as DNA: TGTGCCAGCCGACAGTCAACAACTAATGAAAAACTGTTTTTT.

This sequence joins TRBV28 and TRBJ2-4; 11 nucleotides line up with TRBD2. After removal of 6 bases from V and 6 bases from J, the junction contained 4 bases not matched to a gene. The V gene's germline CDR1 is MDHEN and CDR2 SYDVKM. CDR3 length: 14 residues. CDR3 coding DNA: TGTGCCAGCAGGGTAGCGGGAGGGGGAAACATTCAGTACTTC. Encoded protein: CASRVAGGGNIQYF.

V gene TRBV2 combines with J gene TRBJ1-4, with 7 bases identical to TRBD1. Germline CDR1 SNHLY, CDR2 FYNNEI. The CDR3 contains 15 residues. The J segment lost 6 bases and the V segment lost 6 bases, leaving 10 bases of the junction unmatched. The chain's CDR3 is CASRLPRGSDEKLFF. The CDR3 nucleotides are TGTGCCAGCAGGCTGCCCAGGGGGAGTGATGAAAAACTGTTTTTT.

The chain is built from TRBV7-8 and TRBJ2-7, with 8 positions matching TRBD2. The CDR3 sequence is 17 residues long. Germline assignment: CDR1 SGHVS and CDR2 FQNEAQ. The ends lost 5 bases at V and 4 bases at J; junction bases unmatched: 16. The CDR3 nucleotides are TGTGCCAGCAGCCTCACTTGGTCGGGACTAGGTTCATACGAGCAGTACTTC. Protein sequence: CASSLTWSGLGSYEQYF.

The chain combines TRBV25-1 with TRBJ2-2, with D unclear. V was clipped by 3 bases and J by 7 bases, with 6 bases between them. The germline V gene has CDR1 MGHDK and CDR2 SYGVNS. The CDR3 has 12 residues. The CDR3 here is CASSESGGELFF. The CDR3 DNA follows: TGTGCCAGCAGTGAGAGTGGCGGGGAGCTGTTTTTT.

J is TRBJ2-7 and V is TRBV25-1, with 12 nucleotides matching TRBD1. The CDR3 consists of 17 residues. V was clipped by 3 bases and J by 5 bases; unmatched bases: 11. Germline-derived CDR1 and CDR2 are MGHDK and SYGVNS. CDR3 loop: CASSDRRVGQGADEQYF. CDR3 DNA sequence: TGTGCCAGCAGTGATCGAAGGGTGGGACAGGGGGCTGACGAGCAGTACTTC.

The chain couples TRBV5-1 to TRBJ1-4; 7 positions match TRBD1. The CDR3 spans 15 residues. Germline-derived CDR1 and CDR2 are SGHRS and YFSETQ. The ends lost 3 bases at V and 2 bases at J; junction bases unmatched: 4. The CDR3 sequence is CASSSAGGTNEKLFF. The CDR3 DNA sequence: TGCGCCAGCAGCTCCGCAGGGGGGACTAATGAAAAACTGTTTTTT. The full variable domain, with the rest looked up from reference TRBV5-1 and TRBJ1-4, is KAGVTQTPRYLIKTRGQQVTLSCSPISGHRSVSWYQQTPGQGLQFLFEYFSETQRNKGNFPGRFSGRQFSNSRSEMNVSTLELGDSALYLCASSSAGGTNEKLFFGSGTQLSVL.